These 32 T cell receptor beta chains originate from one sample sequenced in a study of blood T cell repertoires in COVID-19. Only in-frame clones appear in the TCRdb table, and some are missing; sequencing was by immunoSEQ multiplex PCR. The data show 200,000 to 300,000 clones, with around nine tenths seen just once and about 10% held by the top ten. Sequencing input: peripheral blood. The source of these receptors is a man aged 35 to 55 who had recovered from COVID-19.

The chain is built from TRBV10-3 and TRBJ2-2; TRBD2 is a possible D gene (6 bases). CDR1 is ENHRY, CDR2 SYGVKD, per germline. This CDR3 spans 12 amino acids. Trimming removed 5 bases at V and 6 bases at J, with 7 bases between. CDR3 in amino acids: CAISTGAGELFF. CDR3 sequence (DNA): TGTGCCATCAGTACGGGGGCCGGGGAGCTGTTTTTT.

CDR3 amino acids: CATSRGGGTTYEQYF. CDR3 nucleotide sequence: TGTGCCACCAGCAGGGGTGGAGGGACCACCTACGAGCAGTACTTC. This chain uses TRBV15 with TRBJ2-7, with D perhaps TRBD2 (6 bases). V was pared by 3 bases and J by 2 bases, with 14 bases between. The CDR3 spans 15 residues. The V gene's germline CDR1 is LNHNV and CDR2 YYDKDF (reference sequence).

This clone is a singleton in its sample. V is TRBV6-5 and J is TRBJ1-4; the D is unclear. CDR1 and CDR2 (germline): MNHEY, SVGAGI. The CDR3 loop spans 15 amino acids. Trimming shortened V by 6 bases and J by 0 bases, and 11 bases separated the two germline ends. Written as DNA, the CDR3 is TGTGCCAGCAGCGGGTCGCCGGCAACTAATGAAAAACTGTTTTTT. Protein product: CASSGSPATNEKLFF.

The rearrangement joins TRBV29-1 to TRBJ2-3; D gene ambiguous. The CDR3 has 12 amino acids. The V and J ends lost 8 bases and 2 bases respectively, with 11 bases between them. The germline CDR1 and CDR2 sequences are SQVTM and ANQGSEA. CDR3 amino acids: CSIDKATDTQYF. The CDR3 DNA is TGCAGCATCGACAAGGCCACAGATACGCAGTATTTT.

This clone was recorded only once. The genes are TRBV7-2 and TRBJ2-7; no reliable D call. V was trimmed by 1 base and J by 3 bases, leaving 10 bases between them. The germline V gene encodes CDR1 SGHTA and CDR2 FQGNSA. There are 14 residues in the CDR3. CDR3 nucleotide sequence: TGTGCCAGCAGCTTAGGGGCAGTTTACTACGAGCAGTACTTC. Its protein product is CASSLGAVYYEQYF.

J is TRBJ2-7 and V is TRBV2; 12 nucleotides match TRBD2. V was pared by 8 bases and J by 7 bases, with 18 bases of the junction left unmatched. CDR1 SNHLY and CDR2 FYNNEI come from the germline V gene. The CDR3 spans 17 residues. The CDR3 sequence: CASQAHSGLAGAREQYF. CDR3 DNA: TGTGCCAGCCAGGCCCACTCGGGACTAGCGGGTGCCCGGGAGCAGTACTTC.

In its sample, this clone was seen a few times. The sample holds other DNA sequences that translate to the same CDR3. The chain carries TRBV7-9 and TRBJ2-7; a weak D match, TRBD1 (6 bases). Germline lookup yields CDR1 SEHNR and CDR2 FQNEAQ (reference sequence). The CDR3 sequence is 14 residues long. V lost 5 bases and J lost 0, with 11 bases in between. CDR3 amino acids: CASSLTQGSYEQYF. CDR3 DNA sequence: TGTGCCAGCAGCCTAACACAGGGCTCCTACGAGCAGTACTTC.

V usage is TRBV19 and J usage is TRBJ2-7; D not certain. In germline, CDR1 is LNHDA, CDR2 SQIVND (reference sequence). The V gene lost 5 bases and the J gene lost 5 bases, with 4 bases spanning the gap. CDR3 length: 10 amino acids. Here the CDR3 DNA reads TGTGCCAGTAGTCTTCACGAGCAGTACTTC. Translation gives CASSLHEQYF.

The rearrangement joins TRBV5-1 to TRBJ2-5; 11 nucleotides align to TRBD2. The junction had 0 bases not matched to a gene; V was cut back by 2 bases and J by 3 bases. This CDR3 is 14 amino acids long. Germline V gene lookup returns CDR1 SGHRS and CDR2 YFSETQ. Written as DNA, the CDR3 is TGCGCCAGCAGCTTACTAGCGGGGGAAGAGACCCAGTACTTC. Protein: CASSLLAGEETQYF.

This chain joins TRBV5-1 and TRBJ1-1; no clear D. Trimming left V 4 bases short and J 3 bases short, with 13 bases between. This CDR3 region has 14 residues. Looked up from germline, CDR1 is SGHRS and CDR2 is YFSETQ. CDR3 DNA sequence: TGCGCCAGCAGCCCTGGGGAGTGGGACACTGAAGCTTTCTTT. This codes for CASSPGEWDTEAFF.

The chain links TRBV4-3 to TRBJ1-1; TRBD1 might be the D (6 bases). The CDR3 runs to 13 residues. Per germline, CDR1 LGHNA and CDR2 YSLEER. The V gene lost 4 bases and the J gene lost 3 bases, with 9 bases spanning the gap. The CDR3 sequence: CASSRGRHTEAFF. For the CDR3, the DNA is TGCGCCAGCAGCCGGGGGCGTCACACTGAAGCTTTCTTT.

This clone was recorded only once. This chain uses TRBV10-2 with TRBJ2-7, with 8 positions matching TRBD1. The germline CDR1 and CDR2 sequences are WSHSY and SAAADI. The CDR3 is 14 amino acids. The ends lost 8 bases at V and 3 bases at J; junction bases unmatched: 9. CDR3 loop: CASQSGTGSYEQYF. The DNA for the CDR3 is TGCGCCAGCCAGAGTGGGACAGGAAGCTACGAGCAGTACTTC.

This rearrangement joins TRBV6-4 to TRBJ2-2; 9 bases are shared with TRBD1. The CDR3 has 15 amino acids. The V gene end was trimmed by 6 bases and the J gene end by 4 bases; junction bases not matched to a gene: 6. The V gene's germline CDR1 is MRHNA and CDR2 SNTAGT. In DNA form, the CDR3 reads TGTGCCAGCAGCGCTACAGGGGGCGGCACCGGGGAGCTGTTTTTT. This encodes CASSATGGGTGELFF.

The DNA of the CDR3 is TGCGCCAGCAGCTACTCCGGGACAGGCCCCTACGAGCAGTACTTC. It yields the protein CASSYSGTGPYEQYF. The chain uses TRBV5-1 and TRBJ2-7; 8 bases are a match to TRBD1. CDR1 and CDR2 (germline): SGHRS, YFSETQ. This CDR3 has 15 amino acids. The ends lost 3 bases at V and 2 bases at J; junction bases unmatched: 7. The variable domain in full, with the rest retrieved from reference TRBV5-1 and TRBJ2-7, is KAGVTQTPRYLIKTRGQQVTLSCSPISGHRSVSWYQQTPGQGLQFLFEYFSETQRNKGNFPGRFSGRQFSNSRSEMNVSTLELGDSALYLCASSYSGTGPYEQYFGPGTRLTVT.

This chain uses TRBV9 with TRBJ1-4; D unresolved. CDR3 length: 15 amino acids. The V and J ends lost 3 bases and 0 bases respectively, with 9 bases between them. Germline V gives CDR1 SGDLS, CDR2 YYNGEE. The CDR3 DNA sequence: TGTGCCAGCAGCGGAGGGTATACAACTAATGAAAAACTGTTTTTT. Protein product: CASSGGYTTNEKLFF.

V is TRBV4-3 and J is TRBJ2-1; a possible D gene is TRBD1 (5 bases). The ends were cut back, 3 bases at V and 0 bases at J, with 9 bases in the middle. CDR3 size: 15 residues. From germline, CDR1 is LGHNA and CDR2 YSLEER. In DNA, the CDR3 is TGCGCCAGCAGCCATGACAGTAGCTCCTACAATGAGCAGTTCTTC. Amino acids: CASSHDSSSYNEQFF.

The V call is TRBV5-8, the J call TRBJ1-5, with 12 bases aligning to TRBD1. CDR3 size: 16 residues. From germline, CDR1 is SGHTS and CDR2 YDEGEE. V dropped 0 bases and J dropped 6; count of bases not matched to a gene: 4. The CDR3 coding sequence is TGTGCCAGCAGCTTGGGGGACAGGGGGCTAAGTCAGCCCCAGCATTTT. Translated: CASSLGDRGLSQPQHF.

The chain uses TRBV6-6 and TRBJ1-2; tentatively, D is TRBD1 (5 bases). V lost 7 bases to trimming and J lost 13 bases, with 16 bases between them. The CDR3 has 11 amino acids. Germline CDR1 reads MNHNY; CDR2 reads SVGAGI (reference sequence). This CDR3 is CASNHKGVCTF. The CDR3 bases are TGTGCCAGCAATCACAAAGGGGTTTGCACCTTC.

V is TRBV7-2 and J is TRBJ2-6; 7 bases fit TRBD1. This CDR3 contains 17 residues. Looked up from germline, CDR1 is SGHTA and CDR2 is FQGNSA. Trimming removed 3 bases from V and 2 bases from J; junction bases left unmatched: 7. In nucleotides, the CDR3 is TGTGCCAGCAGCTTTAGACAGGGTAGGGCTGGGGCCAACGTCCTGACTTTC. Protein: CASSFRQGRAGANVLTF.

The J gene is TRBJ2-7, the V gene TRBV15; D is perhaps TRBD1 (6 bases). Trimming cost V 5 bases and J 7 bases, with 12 bases left between them. Germline V gene data show CDR1 as LNHNV and CDR2 as YYDKDF (reference sequence). This CDR3 has 12 residues. The CDR3 DNA is TGTGCCACCAGCCGAGCTAGGGGGGAGCAGTACTTC. Its protein product is CATSRARGEQYF. Full variable domain (missing parts from reference TRBV15 and TRBJ2-7): DAMVIQNPRYQVTQFGKPVTLSCSQTLNHNVMYWYQQKSSQAPKLLFHYYDKDFNNEADTPDNFQSRRPNTSFCFLDIRSPGLGDTAMYLCATSRARGEQYFGPGTRLTVT.

V gene TRBV6-5 combines with J gene TRBJ2-3; maybe TRBD2 (6 bases). Germline V gene sequence: CDR1 MNHEY, CDR2 SVGAGI. Trimming shortened V by 4 bases and J by 3 bases, and 17 bases separated the two germline ends. There are 16 residues in the CDR3. CDR3 sequence: CASSSRGSSRTDTQYF. Written as DNA, the CDR3 is TGTGCCAGCAGTTCCCGGGGGTCTTCTAGGACAGATACGCAGTATTTT.

This clone has more than one count but fewer than ten. This sample also contains other DNA sequences that code for the same CDR3. The V gene is TRBV12-3 or TRBV12-4, the J gene TRBJ1-1; TRBD1 is a possible D gene (6 bases). CDR3 length: 13 residues. With 2 bases removed from V and 4 bases from J, the gap between germline ends came to 8 bases. This CDR3 is CASSLKGGTEAFF. CDR3 nucleotides: TGTGCCAGCAGTTTAAAAGGGGGCACTGAAGCTTTCTTT.

This chain connects TRBV9 to TRBJ1-4, with 12 bases matching TRBD1. J gave up 7 bases and V 0 bases, and 7 bases lay outside the gene matches. The germline V gene has CDR1 SGDLS and CDR2 YYNGEE. CDR3 length equals 17 residues. The CDR3 spells CASSVGDRGRWGEKLFF. CDR3 nucleotide sequence: TGTGCCAGCAGCGTAGGGGACAGGGGGCGTTGGGGTGAAAAACTGTTTTTT.

The genes are TRBV7-9 and TRBJ2-1; 10 bases are a match to TRBD1. This CDR3 has 15 amino acids. Germline loops: CDR1 SEHNR, CDR2 FQNEAQ (reference sequence). Trimming removed 5 bases from V and 7 bases from J; junction bases left unmatched: 8. CDR3 sequence reads: CASSPRQGAKNEQFF. The CDR3 DNA reads as TGTGCCAGCAGCCCCCGACAGGGGGCTAAGAATGAGCAGTTCTTC.

This chain joins TRBV6-2 or TRBV6-3 and TRBJ2-1, with a weak D call TRBD2 (6 bases). Germline V gene data show CDR1 as MNHEY and CDR2 as SVGEGT. The V and J ends lost 5 bases and 2 bases respectively, with 13 bases between them. The length of the CDR3 is 15 residues. CDR3 coding DNA: TGTGCCAGCAGTCTAAACGGGAGACCCTACAATGAGCAGTTCTTC. This sequence encodes CASSLNGRPYNEQFF.

This rearrangement joins TRBV27 to TRBJ2-7, with TRBD1 as a possible D gene (6 bases). The CDR3 has 14 residues. V gave up 3 bases and J gave up 1 base, with 10 bases separating them. Germline V gene lookup returns CDR1 MNHEY and CDR2 SMNVEV (reference sequence). CDR3 DNA: TGTGCCAGCAGTTTTCTCGGACAGTCCTACGAGCAGTACTTC. Protein product: CASSFLGQSYEQYF.

The chain joins TRBV5-1 to TRBJ2-2; D gene uncertain. Trimming took off 1 base at V and 7 bases at J, with 11 bases between the two ends. There are 14 residues in the CDR3. Looked up from germline, CDR1 is SGHRS and CDR2 is YFSETQ. The CDR3 bases are TGCGCCAGCAGCTTGCCGGCTAGTTACGGGGAGCTGTTTTTT. Translated, it gives CASSLPASYGELFF.

The gene calls are TRBV5-1 and TRBJ2-1; TRBD2 matches at 9 bases. Germline-derived CDR1 and CDR2 are SGHRS and YFSETQ. CDR3 length: 15 residues. The V and J ends lost 6 bases and 1 base, in that order; junction bases with no gene match: 5. The CDR3 loop is CASNLAGRSYNEQFF. CDR3 coding DNA: TGCGCCAGCAATCTAGCGGGAAGGTCCTACAATGAGCAGTTCTTC.

The V and J genes are TRBV3-1 (or the pseudogene TRBV3-2) and TRBJ2-1, with 7 positions matching TRBD1. Germline V lookup: CDR1 LGHDT, CDR2 YNNKEL (reference sequence). Trimming removed 0 bases from V and 8 bases from J; junction bases left unmatched: 13. CDR3 length equals 17 residues. The CDR3 is CASSQDVGVTGFDEQFF. The CDR3 DNA reads as TGTGCCAGCAGCCAAGATGTGGGGGTGACAGGGTTCGATGAGCAGTTCTTC.

The V call is TRBV6-6, the J call TRBJ2-7, with 8 bases fitting TRBD1. The V and J ends lost 7 bases and 2 bases, in that order; junction bases with no gene match: 10. This CDR3 has 15 residues. The germline V gene encodes CDR1 MNHNY and CDR2 SVGAGI (reference sequence). The CDR3 region has the DNA TGTGCCAGCATTTCATCCGGGACAGGCCCCTACGAGCAGTACTTC. This encodes CASISSGTGPYEQYF.

The chain carries TRBV19 and TRBJ2-7, with 10 positions matching TRBD2. The CDR3 consists of 14 residues. Trimming removed 3 bases from V and 5 bases from J; junction bases left unmatched: 4. Germline CDR1 reads LNHDA; CDR2 reads SQIVND (reference sequence). In nucleotides, the CDR3 is TGTGCCAGTAGTATTCGGGGACTAGCGAACGAGCAGTACTTC. Its protein is CASSIRGLANEQYF.

This chain uses TRBV9 with TRBJ2-2; 8 bases agree with TRBD2. The CDR3 is 16 amino acids. Germline V gene data show CDR1 as SGDLS and CDR2 as YYNGEE. V lost 3 bases and J lost 3; bases outside the gene matches: 7. CDR3: CASSASGGAHTGELFF. Written as DNA, the CDR3 is TGTGCCAGCAGCGCTTCCGGGGGGGCCCACACCGGGGAGCTGTTTTTT.